This T cell receptor beta chain was identified in a study of early T cells in non-severe SARS-CoV-2 infection. Points from the study as a whole: There was a bias toward anti-spike CD8 responses in VDJdb matching, which missed private and CD4 specificities.

Individual cDNA molecules received unique molecular identifiers. TCRdb processed the 5' RACE reads anew with MiXCR; each CDR3 protein has one entry. The sample has tens of thousands of distinct CDR3 sequences, roughly 17% seen once. As concerns this clonotype: Its antigen is as yet unknown.

The J segment lost 4 bases and the V segment lost 5 bases, leaving 5 bases of the junction unmatched. The CDR3 length is 14 residues. Germline lookup yields CDR1 SQVTM and CDR2 ANQGSEA. The source is an adult who was a healthcare worker with PCR-confirmed SARS-CoV-2 infection or an uninfected control (not recorded which). The rearrangement uses TRBV29-1 and TRBJ2-1; 10 nucleotides match TRBD2. Sequenced here: whole blood, sampled at baseline. The CDR3 sequence is CSVRGTSAYNEQFF. Here the CDR3 DNA reads TGCAGCGTTCGCGGGACTAGCGCTTACAATGAGCAGTTCTTC.